This T cell receptor beta chain was sequenced for a study of T cell repertoires in cytomegalovirus infection. This CDR3 region has 17 residues. CDR1 MNHNS and CDR2 SASEGT come from the germline V gene. Trimming shortened V by 7 bases and J by 3 bases, and 24 bases separated the two germline ends. MiXCR was run by TCRdb on the reads, yielding one entry per CDR3 protein. The sample yields some 220,000 distinct CDR3 sequences, 30% to 45% seen once. This clonotype was observed at least ten times. Its specificity is unknown. The chain joins TRBV6-1 to TRBJ1-2, with D hard to call. The sample was CD8+ T cells from cultured PBMCs, taken from culture after CMV antigen stimulation. The sequence came from a human donor in good health (CMV status not recorded). Some clones in this sample may be carry-over from other donors' samples. CDR3 coding DNA: TGTGCCAGCACCACCGGCAATAGGGCGTCGCCCCACTATGGCTACACCTTC. Its protein product is CASTTGNRASPHYGYTF.